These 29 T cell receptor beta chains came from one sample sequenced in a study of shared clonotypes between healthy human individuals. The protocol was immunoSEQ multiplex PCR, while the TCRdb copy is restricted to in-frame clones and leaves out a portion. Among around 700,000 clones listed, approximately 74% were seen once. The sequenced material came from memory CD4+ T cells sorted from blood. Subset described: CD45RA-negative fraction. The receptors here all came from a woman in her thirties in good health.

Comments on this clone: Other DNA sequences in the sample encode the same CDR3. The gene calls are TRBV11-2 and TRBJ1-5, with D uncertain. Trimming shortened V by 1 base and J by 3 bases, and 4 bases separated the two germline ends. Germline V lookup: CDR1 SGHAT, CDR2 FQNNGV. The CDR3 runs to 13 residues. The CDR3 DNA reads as TGTGCCAGCAGCTTAGGTGCCAATCAGCCCCAGCATTTT. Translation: CASSLGANQPQHF.

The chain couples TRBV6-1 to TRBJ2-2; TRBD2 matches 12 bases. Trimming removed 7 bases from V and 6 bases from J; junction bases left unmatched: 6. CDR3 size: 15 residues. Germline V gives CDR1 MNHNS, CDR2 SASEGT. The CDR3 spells CASTTTSGSPGELFF. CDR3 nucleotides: TGTGCCAGCACCACGACTAGCGGGAGCCCCGGGGAGCTGTTTTTT.

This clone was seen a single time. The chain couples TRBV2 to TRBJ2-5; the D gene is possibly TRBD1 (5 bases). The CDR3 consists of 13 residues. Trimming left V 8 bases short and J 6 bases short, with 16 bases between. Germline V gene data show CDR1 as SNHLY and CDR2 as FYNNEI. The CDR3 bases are TGTGCCAGCGGGTGGCAGGGTTGGAAGACCCAGTACTTC. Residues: CASGWQGWKTQYF. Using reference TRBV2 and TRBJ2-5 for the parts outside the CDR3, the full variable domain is EPEVTQTPSHQVTQMGQEVILRCVPISNHLYFYWYRQILGQKVEFLVSFYNNEISEKSEIFDDQFSVERPDGSNFTLKIRSTKLEDSAMYFCASGWQGWKTQYFGPGTRLLVL.

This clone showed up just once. The CDR3 sequence is CASSYLLNEQYF. In nucleotides, the CDR3 is TGTGCCAGCAGCTATCTACTAAACGAGCAGTACTTC. The rearrangement uses TRBV11-2 and TRBJ2-7; D call uncertain. The CDR3 runs to 12 residues. The V end was cut by 4 bases, the J end by 5 bases, with 9 bases between. Germline loops: CDR1 SGHAT, CDR2 FQNNGV.

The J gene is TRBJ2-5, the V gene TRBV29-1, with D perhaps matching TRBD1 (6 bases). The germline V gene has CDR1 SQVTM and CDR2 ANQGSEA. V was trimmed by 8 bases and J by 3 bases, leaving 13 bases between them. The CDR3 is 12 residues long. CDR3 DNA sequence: TGCAGCCTAGGGGGTACTAAAGAGACCCAGTACTTC. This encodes CSLGGTKETQYF.

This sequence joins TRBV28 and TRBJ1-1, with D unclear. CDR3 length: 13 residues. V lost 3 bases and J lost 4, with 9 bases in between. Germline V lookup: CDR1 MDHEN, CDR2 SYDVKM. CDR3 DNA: TGTGCCAGCAGTTTCGGACGAGGCACTGAAGCTTTCTTT. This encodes CASSFGRGTEAFF.

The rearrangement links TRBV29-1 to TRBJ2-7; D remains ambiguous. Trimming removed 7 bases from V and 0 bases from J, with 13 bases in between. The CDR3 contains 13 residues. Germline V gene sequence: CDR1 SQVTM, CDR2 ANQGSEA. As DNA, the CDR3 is TGCAGCGGCTACCTGGACGCCTCCTACGAGCAGTACTTC. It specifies CSGYLDASYEQYF.

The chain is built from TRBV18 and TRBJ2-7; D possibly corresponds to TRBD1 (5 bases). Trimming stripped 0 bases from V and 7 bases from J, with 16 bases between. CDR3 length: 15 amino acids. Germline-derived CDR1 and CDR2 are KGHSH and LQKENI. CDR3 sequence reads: CASSPPSTGVWEQYF. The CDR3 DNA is TGTGCCAGCTCACCACCGTCAACAGGTGTTTGGGAGCAGTACTTC.

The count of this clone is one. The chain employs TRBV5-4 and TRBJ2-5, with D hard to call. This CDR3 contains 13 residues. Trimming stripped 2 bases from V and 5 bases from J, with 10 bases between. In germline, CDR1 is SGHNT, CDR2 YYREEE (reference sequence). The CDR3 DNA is TGTGCCAGCAGCTTTTCTGGGGTGGAGACCCAGTACTTC. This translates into CASSFSGVETQYF.

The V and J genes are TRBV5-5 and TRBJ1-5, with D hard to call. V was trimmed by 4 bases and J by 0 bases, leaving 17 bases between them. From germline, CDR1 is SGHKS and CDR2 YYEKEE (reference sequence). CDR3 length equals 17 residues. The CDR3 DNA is TGTGCCAGCAGCACTTATCCTCGACAAGATAGCAATCAGCCCCAGCATTTT. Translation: CASSTYPRQDSNQPQHF.

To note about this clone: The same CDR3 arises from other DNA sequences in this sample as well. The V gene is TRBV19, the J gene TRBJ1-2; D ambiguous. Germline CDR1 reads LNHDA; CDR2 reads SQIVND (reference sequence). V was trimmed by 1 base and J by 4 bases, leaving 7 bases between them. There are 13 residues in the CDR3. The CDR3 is CASSIVGFYGYTF. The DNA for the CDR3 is TGTGCCAGTAGTATAGTTGGGTTCTATGGCTACACCTTC.

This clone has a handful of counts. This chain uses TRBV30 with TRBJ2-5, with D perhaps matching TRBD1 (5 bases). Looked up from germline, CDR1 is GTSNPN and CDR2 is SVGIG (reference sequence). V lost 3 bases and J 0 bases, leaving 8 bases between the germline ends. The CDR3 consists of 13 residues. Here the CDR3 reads CAWRPGHQETQYF. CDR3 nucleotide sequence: TGTGCCTGGAGACCAGGGCACCAAGAGACCCAGTACTTC. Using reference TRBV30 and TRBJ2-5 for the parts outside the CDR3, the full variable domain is SQTIHQWPATLVQPVGSPLSLECTVEGTSNPNLYWYRQAAGRGLQLLFYSVGIGQISSEVPQNLSASRPQDRQFILSSKKLLLSDSGFYLCAWRPGHQETQYFGPGTRLLVL.

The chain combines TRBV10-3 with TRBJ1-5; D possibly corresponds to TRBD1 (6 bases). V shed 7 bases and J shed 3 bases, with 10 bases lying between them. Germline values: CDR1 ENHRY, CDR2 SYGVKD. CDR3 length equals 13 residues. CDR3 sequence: CAITGDINQPQHF. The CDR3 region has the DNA TGTGCCATCACCGGGGACATCAATCAGCCCCAGCATTTT.

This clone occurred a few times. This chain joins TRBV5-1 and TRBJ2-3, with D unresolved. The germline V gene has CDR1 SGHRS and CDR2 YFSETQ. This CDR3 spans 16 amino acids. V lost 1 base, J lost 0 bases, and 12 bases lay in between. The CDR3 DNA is TGCGCCAGCAGCTTGATCGGCCCGAAGAGCACAGATACGCAGTATTTT. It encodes CASSLIGPKSTDTQYF. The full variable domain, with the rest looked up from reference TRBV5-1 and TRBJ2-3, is KAGVTQTPRYLIKTRGQQVTLSCSPISGHRSVSWYQQTPGQGLQFLFEYFSETQRNKGNFPGRFSGRQFSNSRSEMNVSTLELGDSALYLCASSLIGPKSTDTQYFGPGTRLTVL.

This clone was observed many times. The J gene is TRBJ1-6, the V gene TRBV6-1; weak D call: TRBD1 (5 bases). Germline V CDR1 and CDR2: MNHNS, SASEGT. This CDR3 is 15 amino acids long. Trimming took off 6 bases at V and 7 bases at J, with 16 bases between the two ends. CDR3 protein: CASSPDGGVNSPLHF. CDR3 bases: TGTGCCAGCAGCCCTGACGGGGGGGTCAATTCACCCCTCCACTTT.

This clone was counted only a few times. CDR3 residues: CASSFRGGGDTQYF. The CDR3 nucleotides read TGTGCCAGCAGTTTTCGAGGGGGTGGAGATACGCAGTATTTT. The chain combines TRBV28 with TRBJ2-3; the D gene is possibly TRBD1 (6 bases). The germline CDR1 and CDR2 sequences are MDHEN and SYDVKM. Trimming cost V 3 bases and J 5 bases, with 12 bases left between them. The CDR3 runs 14 residues.

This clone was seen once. The CDR3 reads CASSLAGEADYGYTF. The CDR3, as DNA: TGTGCCAGCAGCTTGGCAGGGGAGGCCGACTATGGCTACACCTTC. The V call is TRBV5-4, the J call TRBJ1-2; D perhaps matches TRBD1 (6 bases). V was cut by 0 bases and J by 3 bases, with 12 bases left in between. From germline, CDR1 is SGHNT and CDR2 YYREEE (reference sequence). The CDR3 loop spans 15 amino acids.

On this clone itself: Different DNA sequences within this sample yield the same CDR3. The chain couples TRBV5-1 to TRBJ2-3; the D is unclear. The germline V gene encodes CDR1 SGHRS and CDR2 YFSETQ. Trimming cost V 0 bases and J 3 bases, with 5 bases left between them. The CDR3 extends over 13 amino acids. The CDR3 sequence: CASSLAGTDTQYF. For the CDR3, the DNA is TGCGCCAGCAGCTTGGCCGGGACAGATACGCAGTATTTT.

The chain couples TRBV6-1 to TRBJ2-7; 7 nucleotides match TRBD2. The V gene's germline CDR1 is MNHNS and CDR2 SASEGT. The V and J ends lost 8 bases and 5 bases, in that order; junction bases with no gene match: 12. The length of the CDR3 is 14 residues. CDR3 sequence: CASHRAAGVNEQYF. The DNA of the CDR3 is TGTGCCAGCCACCGGGCGGCGGGAGTGAACGAGCAGTACTTC.

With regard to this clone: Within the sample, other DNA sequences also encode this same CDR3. DNA of the CDR3: TGTGCCTGGAGTGTACTAGCGGGCGGCGAGACCCAGTACTTC. Its translation is CAWSVLAGGETQYF. This chain links TRBV30 with TRBJ2-5, with 9 positions matching TRBD2. The V gene's germline CDR1 is GTSNPN and CDR2 SVGIG (reference sequence). This CDR3 contains 14 residues. Unmatched junction bases numbered 4, after V lost 0 bases and J lost 5 bases.

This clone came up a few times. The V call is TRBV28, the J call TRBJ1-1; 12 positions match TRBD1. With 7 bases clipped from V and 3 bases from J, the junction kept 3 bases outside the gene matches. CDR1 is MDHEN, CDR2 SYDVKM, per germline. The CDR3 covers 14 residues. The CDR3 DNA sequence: TGTGCCAGCATCGGGACAGGGGGCTACACTGAAGCTTTCTTT. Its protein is CASIGTGGYTEAFF.

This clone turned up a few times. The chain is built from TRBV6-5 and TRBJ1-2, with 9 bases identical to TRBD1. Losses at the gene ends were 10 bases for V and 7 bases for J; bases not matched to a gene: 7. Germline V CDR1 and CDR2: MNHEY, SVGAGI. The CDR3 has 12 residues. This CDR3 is CATTGQGAGYTF. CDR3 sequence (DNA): TGTGCCACCACGGGACAGGGTGCTGGCTACACCTTC.

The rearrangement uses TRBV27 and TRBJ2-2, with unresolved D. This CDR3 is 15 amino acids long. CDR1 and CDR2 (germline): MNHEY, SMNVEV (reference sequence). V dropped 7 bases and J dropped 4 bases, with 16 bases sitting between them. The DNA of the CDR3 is TGTGCCAGCAAGCGCCAAGCAGGCAGCACCGGGGAGCTGTTTTTT. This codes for CASKRQAGSTGELFF.

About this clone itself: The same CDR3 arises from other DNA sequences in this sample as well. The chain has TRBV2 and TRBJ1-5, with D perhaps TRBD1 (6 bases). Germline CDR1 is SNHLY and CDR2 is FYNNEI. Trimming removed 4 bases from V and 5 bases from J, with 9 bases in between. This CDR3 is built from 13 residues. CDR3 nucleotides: TGTGCCAGCAGTGTACAGGGATATCAGCCCCAGCATTTT. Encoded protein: CASSVQGYQPQHF.

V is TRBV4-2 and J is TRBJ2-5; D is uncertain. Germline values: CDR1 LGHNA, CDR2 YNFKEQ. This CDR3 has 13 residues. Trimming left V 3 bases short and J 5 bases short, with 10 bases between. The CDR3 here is CASSQRERETQYF. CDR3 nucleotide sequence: TGTGCCAGCAGCCAGAGAGAACGGGAGACCCAGTACTTC.

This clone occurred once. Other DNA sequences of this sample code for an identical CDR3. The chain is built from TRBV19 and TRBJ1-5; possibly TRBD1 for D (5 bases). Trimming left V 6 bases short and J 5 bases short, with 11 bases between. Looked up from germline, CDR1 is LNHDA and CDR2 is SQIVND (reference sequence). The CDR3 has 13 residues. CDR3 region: CASSQGLDQPQHF. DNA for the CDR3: TGTGCCAGTAGCCAGGGTCTAGATCAGCCCCAGCATTTT. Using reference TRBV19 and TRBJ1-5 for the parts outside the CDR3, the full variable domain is DGGITQSPKYLFRKEGQNVTLSCEQNLNHDAMYWYRQDPGQGLRLIYYSQIVNDFQKGDIAEGYSVSREKKESFPLTVTSAQKNPTAFYLCASSQGLDQPQHFGDGTRLSIL.

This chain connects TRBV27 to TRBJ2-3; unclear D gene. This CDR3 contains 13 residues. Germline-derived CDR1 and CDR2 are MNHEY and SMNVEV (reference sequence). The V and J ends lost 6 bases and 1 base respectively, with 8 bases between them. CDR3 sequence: CASRVSGTDTQYF. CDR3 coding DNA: TGTGCCAGCAGGGTATCCGGCACAGATACGCAGTATTTT.

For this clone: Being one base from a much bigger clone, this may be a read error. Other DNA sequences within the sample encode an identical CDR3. CDR3 coding DNA: TGTGCCAGCAGCCTACAAGAGACCCAGTACTTC. Its translation: CASSLQETQYF. This rearrangement joins TRBV7-6 to TRBJ2-5, with D unresolved. The CDR3 length is 11 residues. CDR1 is SGHVS, CDR2 FNYEAQ, per germline. Trimming cost V 5 bases and J 2 bases, with 3 bases left between them.

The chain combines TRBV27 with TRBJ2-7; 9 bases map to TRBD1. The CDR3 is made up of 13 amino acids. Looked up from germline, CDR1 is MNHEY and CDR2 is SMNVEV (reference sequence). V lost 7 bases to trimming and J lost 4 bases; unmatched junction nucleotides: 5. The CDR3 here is CASTPGTGYEQYF. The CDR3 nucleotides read TGTGCCAGCACTCCCGGGACAGGGTACGAGCAGTACTTC.